This TCR beta chain comes out of a study of spatial heterogeneity in lung cancer. On the study more broadly: Follow-up PBMC samples were sequenced when available, at a median of roughly 2 years after resection.

TCRdb redid the calling of the 5' RACE reads with MiXCR, one entry per CDR3 protein. This sample carries under 150,000 distinct CDR3 sequences, 10% to 13% of them seen once, and the ten largest clones take 24%. This clonotype was counted ten times or more. CDR1 and CDR2 (germline): SQVTM, ANQGSEA. J was trimmed by 9 bases and V by 4 bases; bases with no gene match: 13. The CDR3 length is 15 residues. As for time point: blood at routine non-recurrence follow-up after resection. Unsorted whole RNA samples from tumor, nontumor lung or frozen PBMC were sequenced. This sequence joins TRBV29-1 and TRBJ2-1, with 9 positions matching TRBD2. The clonotype originates from a female donor with early-stage non-small cell lung cancer. Sample: PBMCs, taken at follow-up. CDR3 nucleotide sequence: TGCAGCGTTGCGGGGAAGGCGCTAGCGGGATCTGAGCAGTTCTTC. Protein sequence: CSVAGKALAGSEQFF.